This TCR beta chain was profiled in a study of blood T cell repertoires in COVID-19 (dated by TCRdb to about 2020). With respect to the entire study: Samples covering the acute and convalescent phases of COVID-19 were provided by collaborators in the United States, Italy and Spain. The prospective study material was composed of cDNA or gDNA derived from T cells, B-cell-depleted T cells, or PBMCs. Subjects who had been exposed to COVID-19, were actively infected with it, or had recovered from it provided the deeply sampled blood TCRbeta repertoires that made up the dataset. A freely available public database, intended as a resource for researchers studying the immune response to SARS-CoV-2, is where the repertoires were released. Samples were obtained from the ongoing ImmuneRACE study (first 160 participants) and from 1,254 subjects provided by 6 global collaborators. A de-identified subject ID, COVID-19 status, age in years and sex were almost always included in the sample metadata. Where available, HLA class I and class II types were obtained from metadata supplied by the sample provider rather than from assay-based typing. What the study reported, not specific to this receptor: Clinical and demographic metadata were provided uncurated, with the amount varying by source and participant.

TCRbeta CDR3 regions were amplified from genomic DNA using the immunoSEQ Assay, a bias-controlled multiplex PCR. The paper's data handling went like this. The number of nucleated cells in each sample was estimated by amplification of reference gene primers within the assay. To quantify the absolute abundance of each unique TCRbeta CDR3 rearrangement, sequence reads were collapsed and filtered. For each sample, productive Simpson clonality was calculated as the square root of Simpson's diversity index over productive rearrangements. The source is immuneACCESS, and TCRdb retained only in-frame sequences with V and J called. Part of the clones is not carried over; for the studies checked, unresolved V genes explain less than half of this, and the remainder is unexplained. The V and J calls and clone size come from that table; D and trimming were worked out from the DNA. This sample holds some 200,000 clones; about nine tenths were observed only once. The ten largest make up about 2.2% of the sample.

As concerns this clone: Which antigen it targets is not known. No base-level quality is on record; no much larger clone is a single base apart.

The germline V gene (reference sequence) supplies CDR1 SEHNR and CDR2 FQNEAQ. V and J are truncated by 3 bases and 4 bases respectively, leaving an intervening sequence of 13 bases. From the cysteine through the phenylalanine, the CDR3 covers 14 amino acids. The kept DNA is CDR3 alone, 42 bases in frame from the first base. The collaborating institutions used their own protocols to collect whole blood in K2EDTA tubes. For TCRbeta analysis, collaborator samples were shipped as frozen whole blood, as isolated PBMCs, or as DNA extracted from either sample type. Input material: peripheral blood. The sequence links TRBV7-9 to TRBJ2-7; the D gene is possibly TRBD1, with 5 bases matching. The sequence was collected from a woman in her 50s with acute or convalescent COVID-19. At the DNA level, the sequence is TGTGCCAGCAGCTTTTGGGGCAGTACTTACGAGCAGTACTTC. It translates to CASSFWGSTYEQYF.